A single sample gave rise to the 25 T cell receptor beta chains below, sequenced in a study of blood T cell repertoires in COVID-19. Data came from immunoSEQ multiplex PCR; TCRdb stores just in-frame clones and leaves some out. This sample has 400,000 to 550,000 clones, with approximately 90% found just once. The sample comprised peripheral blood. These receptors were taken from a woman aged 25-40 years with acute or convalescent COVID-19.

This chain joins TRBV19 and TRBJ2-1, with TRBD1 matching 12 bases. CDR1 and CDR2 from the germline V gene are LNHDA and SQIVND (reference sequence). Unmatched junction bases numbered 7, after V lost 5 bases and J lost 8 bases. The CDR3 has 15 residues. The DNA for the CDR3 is TGTGCCAGTAGTTTGGGACAGGGGGCGTTGTATGAGCAGTTCTTC. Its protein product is CASSLGQGALYEQFF.

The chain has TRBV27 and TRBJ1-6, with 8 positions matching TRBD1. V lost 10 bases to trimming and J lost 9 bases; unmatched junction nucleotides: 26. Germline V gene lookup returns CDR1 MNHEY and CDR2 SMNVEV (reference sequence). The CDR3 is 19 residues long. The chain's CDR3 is CATPTGGQVNPPRGSPLHF. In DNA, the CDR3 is TGTGCCACCCCAACGGGGGGACAGGTAAACCCACCTCGGGGTTCACCCCTCCACTTT.

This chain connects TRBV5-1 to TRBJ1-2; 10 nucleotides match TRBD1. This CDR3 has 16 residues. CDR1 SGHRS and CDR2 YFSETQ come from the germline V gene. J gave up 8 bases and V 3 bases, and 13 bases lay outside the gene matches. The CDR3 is CASSSGLTGQGYGYTF. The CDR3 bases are TGCGCCAGCAGCTCGGGCCTTACGGGACAGGGGTACGGCTACACCTTC. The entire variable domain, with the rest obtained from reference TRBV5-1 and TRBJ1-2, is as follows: KAGVTQTPRYLIKTRGQQVTLSCSPISGHRSVSWYQQTPGQGLQFLFEYFSETQRNKGNFPGRFSGRQFSNSRSEMNVSTLELGDSALYLCASSSGLTGQGYGYTFGSGTRLTVV.

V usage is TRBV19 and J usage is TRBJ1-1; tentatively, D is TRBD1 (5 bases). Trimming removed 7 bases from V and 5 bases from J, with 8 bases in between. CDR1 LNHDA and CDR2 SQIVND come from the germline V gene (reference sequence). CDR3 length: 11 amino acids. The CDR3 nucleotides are TGTGCCAGTATTCGGGGGACTGAAGCTTTCTTT. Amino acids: CASIRGTEAFF.

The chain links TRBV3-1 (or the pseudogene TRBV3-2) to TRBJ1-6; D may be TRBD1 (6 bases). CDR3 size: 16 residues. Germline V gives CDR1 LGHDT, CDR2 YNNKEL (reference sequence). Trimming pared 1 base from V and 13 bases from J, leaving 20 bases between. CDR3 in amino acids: CASSQGGGGEWRPLHF. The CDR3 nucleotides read TGTGCCAGCAGCCAAGGAGGGGGGGGAGAGTGGAGGCCCCTCCACTTT.

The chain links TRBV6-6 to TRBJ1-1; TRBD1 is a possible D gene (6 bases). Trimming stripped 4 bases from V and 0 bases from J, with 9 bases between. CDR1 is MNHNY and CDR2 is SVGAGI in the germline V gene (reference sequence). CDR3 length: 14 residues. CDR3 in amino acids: CASSSTGMNTEAFF. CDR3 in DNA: TGTGCCAGCAGTTCCACAGGGATGAACACTGAAGCTTTCTTT.

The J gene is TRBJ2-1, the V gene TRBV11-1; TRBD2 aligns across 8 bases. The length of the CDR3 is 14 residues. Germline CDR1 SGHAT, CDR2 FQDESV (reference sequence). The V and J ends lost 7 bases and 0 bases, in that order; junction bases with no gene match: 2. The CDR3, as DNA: TGTGCCAGCACGGGGGGGGCCTCCTACAATGAGCAGTTCTTC. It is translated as CASTGGASYNEQFF.

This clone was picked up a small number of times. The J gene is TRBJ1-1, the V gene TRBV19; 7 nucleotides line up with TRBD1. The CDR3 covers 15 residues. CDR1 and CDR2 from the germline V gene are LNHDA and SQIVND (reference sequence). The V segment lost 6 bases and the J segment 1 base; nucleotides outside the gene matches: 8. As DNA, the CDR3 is TGTGCCAGTAGACACCGAGGGACAGCGAACACTGAAGCTTTCTTT. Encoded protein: CASRHRGTANTEAFF.

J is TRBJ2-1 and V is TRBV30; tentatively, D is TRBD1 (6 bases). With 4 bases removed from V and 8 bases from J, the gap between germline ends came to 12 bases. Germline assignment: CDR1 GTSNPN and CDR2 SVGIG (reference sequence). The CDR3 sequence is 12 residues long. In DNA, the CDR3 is TGTGCCTGGATTACAGGGACCCATGAGCAGTTCTTC. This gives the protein CAWITGTHEQFF.

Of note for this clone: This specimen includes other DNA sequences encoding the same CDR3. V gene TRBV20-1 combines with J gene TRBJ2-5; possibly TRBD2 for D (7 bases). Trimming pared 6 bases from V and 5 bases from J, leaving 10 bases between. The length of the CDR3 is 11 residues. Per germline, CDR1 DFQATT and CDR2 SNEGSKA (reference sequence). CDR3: CSARGGETQYF. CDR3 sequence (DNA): TGCAGTGCAAGGGGGGGGGAGACCCAGTACTTC.

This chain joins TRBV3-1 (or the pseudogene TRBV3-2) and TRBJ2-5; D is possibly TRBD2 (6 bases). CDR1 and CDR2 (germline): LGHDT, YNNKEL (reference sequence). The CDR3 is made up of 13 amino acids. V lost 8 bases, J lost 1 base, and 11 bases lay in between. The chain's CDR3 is CASVRRGQETQYF. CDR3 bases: TGTGCCAGCGTCAGGAGGGGCCAAGAGACCCAGTACTTC.

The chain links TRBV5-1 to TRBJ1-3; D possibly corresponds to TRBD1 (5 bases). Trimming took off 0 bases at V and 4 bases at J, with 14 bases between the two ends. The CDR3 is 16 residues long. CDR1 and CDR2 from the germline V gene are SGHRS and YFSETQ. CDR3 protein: CASSLVGQGYGNTIYF. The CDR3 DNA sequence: TGCGCCAGCAGCTTGGTGGGCCAGGGATACGGAAACACCATATATTTT.

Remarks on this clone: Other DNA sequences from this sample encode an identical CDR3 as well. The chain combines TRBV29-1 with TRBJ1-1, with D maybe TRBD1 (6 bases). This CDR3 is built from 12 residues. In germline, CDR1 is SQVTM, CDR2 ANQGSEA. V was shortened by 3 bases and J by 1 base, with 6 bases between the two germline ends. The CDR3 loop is CSVDRGNTEAFF. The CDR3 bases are TGCAGCGTTGACAGGGGGAACACTGAAGCTTTCTTT.

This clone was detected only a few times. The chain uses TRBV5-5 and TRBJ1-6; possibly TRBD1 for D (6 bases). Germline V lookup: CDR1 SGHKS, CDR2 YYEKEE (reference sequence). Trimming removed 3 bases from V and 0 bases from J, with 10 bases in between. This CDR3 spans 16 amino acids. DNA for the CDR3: TGTGCCAGCAGCTCTACAGGGTACTCCTATAATTCACCCCTCCACTTT. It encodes CASSSTGYSYNSPLHF.

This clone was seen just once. CDR3 in DNA: TGCGCCAGCAGCCACCGGGACAGGGGAACCGGGGAGCTGTTTTTT. This sequence encodes CASSHRDRGTGELFF. This chain connects TRBV4-1 to TRBJ2-2; TRBD1 matches 10 bases. V trimming: 3 bases; J trimming: 5 bases; junction bases outside the gene matches: 3. The CDR3 runs to 15 residues. Germline assignment: CDR1 MGHRA and CDR2 YSYEKL.

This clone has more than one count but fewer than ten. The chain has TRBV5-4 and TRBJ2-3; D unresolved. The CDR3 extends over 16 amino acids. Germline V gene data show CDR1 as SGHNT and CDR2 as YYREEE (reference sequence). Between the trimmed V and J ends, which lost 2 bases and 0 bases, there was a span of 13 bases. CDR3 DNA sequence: TGTGCCAGCAGCTTCTTTAATCTTTTTAGCACAGATACGCAGTATTTT. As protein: CASSFFNLFSTDTQYF.

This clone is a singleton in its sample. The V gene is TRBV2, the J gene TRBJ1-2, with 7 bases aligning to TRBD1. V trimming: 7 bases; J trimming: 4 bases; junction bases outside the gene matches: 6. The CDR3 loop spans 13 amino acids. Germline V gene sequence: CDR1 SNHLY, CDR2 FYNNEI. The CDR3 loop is CASTPQGTYGYTF. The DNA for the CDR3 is TGTGCCAGCACCCCACAGGGGACCTATGGCTACACCTTC.

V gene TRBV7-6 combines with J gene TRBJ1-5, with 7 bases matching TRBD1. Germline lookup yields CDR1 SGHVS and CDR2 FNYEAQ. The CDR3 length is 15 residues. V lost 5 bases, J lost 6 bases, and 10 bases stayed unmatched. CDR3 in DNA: TGTGCCAGCAGCCAAGGGACAGATCCTCGTCAGCCCCAGCATTTT. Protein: CASSQGTDPRQPQHF.

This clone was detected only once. The CDR3 DNA is TGCAGCGTTGGCTCCGGGACAGGGACCCAATCTGGGGCCAACGTCCTGACTTTC. It yields the protein CSVGSGTGTQSGANVLTF. V is TRBV29-1 and J is TRBJ2-6, with 9 bases identical to TRBD1. CDR1 is SQVTM and CDR2 is ANQGSEA in the germline V gene. The CDR3 totals 18 residues. V trimming: 4 bases; J trimming: 1 base; junction bases outside the gene matches: 11. Variable domain in full (rest from reference TRBV29-1 and TRBJ2-6): SAVISQKPSRDICQRGTSLTIQCQVDSQVTMMFWYRQQPGQSLTLIATANQGSEATYESGFVIDKFPISRPNLTFSTLTVSNMSPEDSSIYLCSVGSGTGTQSGANVLTFGAGSRLTVL.

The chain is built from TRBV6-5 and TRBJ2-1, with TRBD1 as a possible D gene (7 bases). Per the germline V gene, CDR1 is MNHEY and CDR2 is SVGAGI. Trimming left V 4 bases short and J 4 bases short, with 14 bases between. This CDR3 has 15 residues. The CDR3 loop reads CASSSYQGGYNEQFF. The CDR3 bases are TGTGCCAGCAGTTCTTATCAGGGGGGATACAATGAGCAGTTCTTC.

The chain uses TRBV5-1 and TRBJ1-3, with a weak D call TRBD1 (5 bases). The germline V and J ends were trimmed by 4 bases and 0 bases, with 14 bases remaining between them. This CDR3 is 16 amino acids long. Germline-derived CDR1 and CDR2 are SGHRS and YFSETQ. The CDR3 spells CASSLRGGTSGNTIYF. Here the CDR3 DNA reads TGCGCCAGCAGCCTCCGGGGGGGAACCTCTGGAAACACCATATATTTT.

The CDR3 bases are TGTGCCAGCAGCTTAGAGCCGACAGCTAACTATGGCTACACCTTC. It is translated as CASSLEPTANYGYTF. The chain links TRBV11-2 to TRBJ1-2; a possible D gene is TRBD1 (5 bases). Germline CDR1 reads SGHAT; CDR2 reads FQNNGV. The CDR3 consists of 15 residues. V was clipped by 0 bases and J by 0 bases, with 8 bases between them.

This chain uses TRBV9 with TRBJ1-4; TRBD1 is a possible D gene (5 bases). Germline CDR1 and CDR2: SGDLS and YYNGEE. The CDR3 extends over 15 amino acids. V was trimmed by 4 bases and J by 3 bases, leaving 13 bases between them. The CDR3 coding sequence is TGTGCCAGCAGCCGCCAAGGGACTTCTAATGAAAAACTGTTTTTT. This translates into CASSRQGTSNEKLFF.

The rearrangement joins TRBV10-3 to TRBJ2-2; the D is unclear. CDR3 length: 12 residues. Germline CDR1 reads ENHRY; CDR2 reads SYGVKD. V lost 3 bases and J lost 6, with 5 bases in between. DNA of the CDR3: TGTGCCATCAGTGATCTAGCCGGGGAGCTGTTTTTT. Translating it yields CAISDLAGELFF.

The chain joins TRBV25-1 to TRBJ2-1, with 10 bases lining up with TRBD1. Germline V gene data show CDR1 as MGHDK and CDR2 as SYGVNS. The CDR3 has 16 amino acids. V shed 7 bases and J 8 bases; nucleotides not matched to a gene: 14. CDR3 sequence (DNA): TGTGCCAGCACATTCGCGACAGGGGGCTCATTCGATGAGCAGTTCTTC. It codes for CASTFATGGSFDEQFF.